This T cell receptor (beta chain) is drawn from a study of tumor-infiltrating lymphocytes in primary liver carcinoma. For blood RNA, unsorted whole blood served as the source, and germline DNA was extracted too. CDR1 is SEHNR, CDR2 FQNEAQ, per germline (reference sequence). The V gene lost 6 bases and the J gene lost 1 base, with 16 bases spanning the gap. The CDR3 consists of 16 residues. A primer matching the constant region was used to make TCR beta cDNA from approximately 500 ng of total RNA. Three nested multiplex PCR rounds, a slightly modified ARM-PCR method, built the TCR beta libraries. TRBV1-TRBV30 forward primers paired with a C-beta reverse primer drove the first two PCR rounds, about 9 cycles each. TCRdb reprocessed the multiplex PCR reads via MiXCR and lists one record per CDR3 protein. The repertoire has 300,000 to 350,000 distinct CDR3 sequences, approximately 58% of them found once; the top ten carry 15% to 20%.

The J gene is TRBJ2-1, the V gene TRBV7-9, with D perhaps matching TRBD2 (6 bases). The sequence was obtained from a woman aged 25 to 39 with primary liver carcinoma and hepatitis B virus infection. Sequencing input: peripheral blood. CDR3 residues: CASSPSIGRSYNEQFF. The CDR3 DNA is TGTGCCAGCAGTCCCTCCATAGGGAGGTCCTACAATGAGCAGTTCTTC.